These 27 T cell receptor beta chains were all obtained from the same sample, sequenced in a study of T-cell reconstitution after alpha-beta-depleted transplantation in children. Library preparation (for TCRbeta) was performed with unique molecular identifiers. In TCRdb, the PCR reads were re-called with MiXCR into one record per CDR3 protein. The data hold fewer than 550,000 distinct CDR3 sequences, with 16% observed a single time. Material: PBMCs, mostly from graft donor cells, obtained 360 days after TCRalphabeta/CD19-depleted stem cell transplant. Receptor source: a boy younger than two who had a stem cell transplant for Wiskott-Aldrich syndrome, so the T cells may come from the graft donor.

This clonotype was counted a few times. CDR3 region: CASSIGGGGSTDTQYF. The CDR3 nucleotides are TGTGCCAGCAGCATAGGAGGGGGCGGTAGCACAGATACGCAGTATTTT. The rearrangement links TRBV4-2 to TRBJ2-3, with a possible D match to TRBD1 (7 bases). V was cut by 5 bases and J by 0 bases, with 15 bases left in between. Per the germline V gene, CDR1 is LGHNA and CDR2 is YNFKEQ. The CDR3 length is 16 residues.

This clonotype was seen a handful of times. J is TRBJ2-4 and V is TRBV5-1; a possible D gene is TRBD1 (6 bases). The CDR3 has 16 amino acids. The V gene lost 0 bases and the J gene lost 7 bases, with 17 bases spanning the gap. Germline CDR1 is SGHRS and CDR2 is YFSETQ. The CDR3 coding sequence is TGCGCCAGCAGCTTGGCCAAGGGGACAAATTTCAACATTCAGTACTTC. This codes for CASSLAKGTNFNIQYF.

The rearrangement links TRBV20-1 to TRBJ2-7; D call uncertain. CDR3 size: 12 residues. Germline V lookup: CDR1 DFQATT, CDR2 SNEGSKA (reference sequence). V lost 2 bases and J lost 0, with 5 bases in between. This chain's CDR3 is CSARTHSYEQYF. The CDR3 DNA is TGCAGTGCTAGAACACACTCCTACGAGCAGTACTTC.

There are a few counts of this clonotype. The chain couples TRBV24-1 to TRBJ2-2; 12 bases are shared with TRBD1. CDR3 size: 18 residues. V gave up 1 base and J gave up 5 bases; unmatched junction bases: 7. The germline gives CDR1 KGHDR, CDR2 SFDVKD. CDR3 region: CATSDFPGQGAITGELFF. The CDR3, as DNA: TGTGCCACCAGTGATTTCCCGGGACAGGGGGCGATAACCGGGGAGCTGTTTTTT.

This clonotype was counted only a few times. The J gene is TRBJ2-1, the V gene TRBV5-5; D call uncertain. The CDR3 is made up of 15 amino acids. Germline assignment: CDR1 SGHKS and CDR2 YYEKEE (reference sequence). The ends were cut back, 6 bases at V and 0 bases at J, with 13 bases in the middle. The CDR3 DNA reads TGTGCCAGCAATAGCTTAAGCAACTCCTACAATGAGCAGTTCTTC. It is translated as CASNSLSNSYNEQFF.

The CDR3 reads CASRDRLGSGLNYEQYF. CDR3 coding DNA: TGTGCCAGCAGGGATCGATTGGGCAGCGGCCTAAACTACGAGCAGTACTTC. The chain is built from TRBV7-2 and TRBJ2-7, with a weak D call TRBD2 (5 bases). Deletions cut 6 bases from V and 3 bases from J, with 24 bases between. The CDR3 totals 17 residues. From germline, CDR1 is SGHTA and CDR2 FQGNSA. Full variable domain (rest looked up from reference TRBV7-2 and TRBJ2-7): GAGVSQSPSNKVTEKGKDVELRCDPISGHTALYWYRQSLGQGLEFLIYFQGNSAPDKSGLPSDRFSAERTGGSVSTLTIQRTQQEDSAVYLCASRDRLGSGLNYEQYFGPGTRLTVT.

This chain uses TRBV7-9 with TRBJ2-4, with 9 bases aligning to TRBD2. Germline V gene lookup returns CDR1 SEHNR and CDR2 FQNEAQ (reference sequence). Trimming took 1 base from V and 0 from J; bases not matched to a gene: 4. CDR3 length: 17 amino acids. The CDR3 nucleotides are TGTGCCAGCAGCTTAGGCGGGGGGGCCATAGCCAAAAACATTCAGTACTTC. It yields the protein CASSLGGGAIAKNIQYF.

This clonotype was counted only a few times. The rearrangement joins TRBV20-1 to TRBJ2-7; 7 nucleotides line up with TRBD1. The CDR3 spans 13 residues. The germline V gene encodes CDR1 DFQATT and CDR2 SNEGSKA (reference sequence). V trimming: 3 bases; J trimming: 4 bases; junction bases outside the gene matches: 6. CDR3 nucleotide sequence: TGCAGTGCTAGTTGGGACAGAGAGTACGAGCAGTACTTC. It is translated as CSASWDREYEQYF.

The table lists this clonotype with a few counts. J is TRBJ2-1 and V is TRBV5-1, with D perhaps TRBD2 (6 bases). The CDR3 consists of 16 residues. Germline CDR1 reads SGHRS; CDR2 reads YFSETQ. The V and J ends lost 3 bases and 5 bases respectively, with 18 bases between them. CDR3 sequence reads: CASSWRAGPPNNEQFF. Here the CDR3 DNA reads TGCGCCAGCAGCTGGAGGGCCGGCCCCCCTAACAATGAGCAGTTCTTC.

The V and J genes are TRBV10-3 and TRBJ2-5; 14 bases align to TRBD2. The CDR3 has 18 amino acids. Germline lookup yields CDR1 ENHRY and CDR2 SYGVKD. V shed 4 bases and J 2 bases; nucleotides not matched to a gene: 9. CDR3 amino acids: CAISAGLAGGSRQETQYF. The DNA for the CDR3 is TGTGCCATCAGTGCAGGACTAGCGGGAGGAAGCCGACAAGAGACCCAGTACTTC.

The rearrangement joins TRBV10-2 to TRBJ2-1; 9 nucleotides align to TRBD1. V was pared by 7 bases and J by 3 bases, with 4 bases of the junction left unmatched. Looked up from germline, CDR1 is WSHSY and CDR2 is SAAADI. The length of the CDR3 is 14 residues. The CDR3 region is CASNGTGFYNEQFF. For the CDR3, the DNA is TGCGCCAGCAACGGGACAGGGTTCTACAATGAGCAGTTCTTC.

The chain joins TRBV7-9 to TRBJ1-2; D perhaps matches TRBD1 (6 bases). The CDR3 spans 15 residues. The germline V gene has CDR1 SEHNR and CDR2 FQNEAQ (reference sequence). Trimming took 2 bases from V and 4 from J, leaving 14 bases between them. CDR3 in amino acids: CASSLTNRDGYGYTF. In DNA form, the CDR3 reads TGTGCCAGCAGCTTAACTAACAGGGACGGCTATGGCTACACCTTC.

The CDR3 nucleotides are TGTGCCAGCAGAGGGACAGGGAGTTCACCCCTCCACTTT. Its translation is CASRGTGSSPLHF. The chain uses TRBV2 and TRBJ1-6; 9 bases align to TRBD1. Germline CDR1 and CDR2: SNHLY and FYNNEI. V dropped 6 bases and J dropped 9; count of bases not matched to a gene: 3. The length of the CDR3 is 13 residues. Complete variable domain (other parts from reference TRBV2 and TRBJ1-6): EPEVTQTPSHQVTQMGQEVILRCVPISNHLYFYWYRQILGQKVEFLVSFYNNEISEKSEIFDDQFSVERPDGSNFTLKIRSTKLEDSAMYFCASRGTGSSPLHFGNGTRLTVT.

This clonotype appeared a few times. This chain connects TRBV15 to TRBJ2-4; either TRBD1 or TRBD2 may supply D (5 bases each). This CDR3 contains 13 residues. Trimming removed 0 bases from V and 6 bases from J, with 6 bases in between. The germline CDR1 and CDR2 sequences are LNHNV and YYDKDF (reference sequence). The CDR3 DNA is TGTGCCACCAGCAGAGAGGGGGTAAACATTCAGTACTTC. It codes for CATSREGVNIQYF.

The chain has TRBV12-3 or TRBV12-4 and TRBJ1-5; D may be TRBD1 (5 bases). V lost 5 bases to trimming and J lost 2 bases, with 16 bases between them. The CDR3 has 16 residues. The CDR3 region is CASSPGGGMGNQPQHF. CDR3 DNA sequence: TGTGCCAGCAGTCCCGGGGGGGGGATGGGCAATCAGCCCCAGCATTTT.

The CDR3 spells CASSEMGLREQFF. CDR3 coding DNA: TGTGCCAGCAGTGAGATGGGACTGAGGGAGCAGTTCTTC. The V and J genes are TRBV6-1 and TRBJ2-1; D is possibly TRBD2 (6 bases). The V gene lost 3 bases and the J gene lost 10 bases, with 13 bases spanning the gap. This CDR3 contains 13 residues. The germline V gene has CDR1 MNHNS and CDR2 SASEGT.

This sequence joins TRBV29-1 and TRBJ2-7; TRBD2 matches 8 bases. The junction had 9 bases not matched to a gene; V was cut back by 8 bases and J by 3 bases. CDR1 SQVTM and CDR2 ANQGSEA come from the germline V gene. CDR3 size: 13 residues. The CDR3 DNA sequence: TGCAGCACTCGGGGGGGGAATTACTACGAGCAGTACTTC. Protein: CSTRGGNYYEQYF.

This clonotype appeared a few times. V and J are TRBV4-2 and TRBJ2-7; D gene uncertain. In germline, CDR1 is LGHNA, CDR2 YNFKEQ. V was pared by 2 bases and J by 6 bases, with 11 bases between. The CDR3 runs to 13 residues. The chain's CDR3 is CASSQRQKGEQYF. CDR3 DNA: TGTGCCAGCAGCCAAAGACAAAAAGGCGAGCAGTACTTC.

In its sample, this clonotype was seen a few times. V is TRBV12-3 or TRBV12-4 and J is TRBJ2-7, with D possibly TRBD2 on 5 matching bases. The CDR3 sequence is 14 residues long. Deletions cut 3 bases from V and 7 bases from J, with 16 bases between. In DNA form, the CDR3 reads TGTGCCAGCAGTTTTGACACTACGACGGGGGAGCAGTACTTC. Translated, it gives CASSFDTTTGEQYF.

Only a few counts were recorded for this clonotype. This chain uses TRBV24-1 with TRBJ2-5; TRBD1 agrees at 9 bases. CDR1 is KGHDR and CDR2 is SFDVKD in the germline V gene. The J segment lost 4 bases and the V segment lost 4 bases, leaving 9 bases of the junction unmatched. CDR3 length equals 16 residues. CDR3 in amino acids: CATSDLRQGDRETQYF. The CDR3, as DNA: TGTGCCACCAGTGACTTAAGACAGGGGGATCGAGAGACCCAGTACTTC.

The chain employs TRBV6-5 and TRBJ2-7; TRBD2 is a possible D gene (6 bases). This CDR3 comprises 13 residues. Trimming cost V 6 bases and J 4 bases, with 13 bases left between them. Per germline, CDR1 MNHEY and CDR2 SVGAGI. CDR3 coding DNA: TGTGCCAGCAGCTTGACTAGGTGGTACGAGCAGTACTTC. Translating it yields CASSLTRWYEQYF.

This sequence joins TRBV15 and TRBJ1-1; no definite D call. V was cut by 4 bases and J by 1 base, with 13 bases left in between. The CDR3 runs to 15 residues. Germline assignment: CDR1 LNHNV and CDR2 YYDKDF (reference sequence). The CDR3 coding sequence is TGTGCCACCAGCATGATTGGGTTTTCGAACACTGAAGCTTTCTTT. Amino acids: CATSMIGFSNTEAFF. Full variable domain (remainder filled in from reference TRBV15 and TRBJ1-1): DAMVIQNPRYQVTQFGKPVTLSCSQTLNHNVMYWYQQKSSQAPKLLFHYYDKDFNNEADTPDNFQSRRPNTSFCFLDIRSPGLGDTAMYLCATSMIGFSNTEAFFGQGTRLTVV.

This clonotype was seen only a few times. The J gene is TRBJ2-1, the V gene TRBV20-1, with 7 bases aligning to TRBD2. Germline lookup yields CDR1 DFQATT and CDR2 SNEGSKA (reference sequence). The CDR3 length is 12 residues. V was pared by 3 bases and J by 4 bases, with 0 bases of the junction left unmatched. The CDR3 region is CSASSGYNEQFF. The CDR3, as DNA: TGCAGTGCTAGTAGCGGGTACAATGAGCAGTTCTTC.

This clonotype was detected a few times. This chain links TRBV4-3 with TRBJ2-6; D is unclear. CDR3 length: 17 residues. Trimming stripped 0 bases from V and 1 base from J, with 10 bases between. In germline, CDR1 is LGHNA, CDR2 YSLEER. CDR3 sequence: CASSQDPPESGANVLTF. The CDR3 DNA reads TGCGCCAGCAGCCAAGATCCCCCGGAGTCTGGGGCCAACGTCCTGACTTTC.

This clonotype was observed at least ten times. The chain employs TRBV7-9 and TRBJ2-7; D gene unclear. V was shortened by 10 bases and J by 6 bases, with 13 bases between the two germline ends. CDR1 and CDR2 (germline): SEHNR, FQNEAQ (reference sequence). This CDR3 region has 11 residues. The CDR3 nucleotides are TGTGCCACACAGTCTTTCGGCGAGCAGTACTTC. This sequence encodes CATQSFGEQYF.

This clonotype appeared a single time. Without the conserved terminal phenylalanine or tryptophan, this CDR3 likely stems from a read error. The chain couples TRBV24-1 to TRBJ2-5; D tentatively reads TRBD1 or TRBD2 (7 bases each). Germline values: CDR1 KGHDR, CDR2 SFDVKD. This CDR3 spans 18 amino acids. This CDR3 reads CATSDPTWQGGNQETQYL. CDR3 nucleotide sequence: TGTGCCACCAGTGACCCTACTTGGCAGGGGGGGAACCAAGAGACACAGTACTTA.

There are a few counts of this clonotype. This chain links TRBV24-1 with TRBJ1-5; D is undetermined. Trimming removed 5 bases at V and 10 bases at J, with 8 bases between. Germline CDR1 reads KGHDR; CDR2 reads SFDVKD. The CDR3 contains 11 residues. CDR3 sequence: CATSGGGPQHF. The CDR3 coding sequence is TGTGCCACCAGTGGGGGAGGACCCCAGCATTTT.